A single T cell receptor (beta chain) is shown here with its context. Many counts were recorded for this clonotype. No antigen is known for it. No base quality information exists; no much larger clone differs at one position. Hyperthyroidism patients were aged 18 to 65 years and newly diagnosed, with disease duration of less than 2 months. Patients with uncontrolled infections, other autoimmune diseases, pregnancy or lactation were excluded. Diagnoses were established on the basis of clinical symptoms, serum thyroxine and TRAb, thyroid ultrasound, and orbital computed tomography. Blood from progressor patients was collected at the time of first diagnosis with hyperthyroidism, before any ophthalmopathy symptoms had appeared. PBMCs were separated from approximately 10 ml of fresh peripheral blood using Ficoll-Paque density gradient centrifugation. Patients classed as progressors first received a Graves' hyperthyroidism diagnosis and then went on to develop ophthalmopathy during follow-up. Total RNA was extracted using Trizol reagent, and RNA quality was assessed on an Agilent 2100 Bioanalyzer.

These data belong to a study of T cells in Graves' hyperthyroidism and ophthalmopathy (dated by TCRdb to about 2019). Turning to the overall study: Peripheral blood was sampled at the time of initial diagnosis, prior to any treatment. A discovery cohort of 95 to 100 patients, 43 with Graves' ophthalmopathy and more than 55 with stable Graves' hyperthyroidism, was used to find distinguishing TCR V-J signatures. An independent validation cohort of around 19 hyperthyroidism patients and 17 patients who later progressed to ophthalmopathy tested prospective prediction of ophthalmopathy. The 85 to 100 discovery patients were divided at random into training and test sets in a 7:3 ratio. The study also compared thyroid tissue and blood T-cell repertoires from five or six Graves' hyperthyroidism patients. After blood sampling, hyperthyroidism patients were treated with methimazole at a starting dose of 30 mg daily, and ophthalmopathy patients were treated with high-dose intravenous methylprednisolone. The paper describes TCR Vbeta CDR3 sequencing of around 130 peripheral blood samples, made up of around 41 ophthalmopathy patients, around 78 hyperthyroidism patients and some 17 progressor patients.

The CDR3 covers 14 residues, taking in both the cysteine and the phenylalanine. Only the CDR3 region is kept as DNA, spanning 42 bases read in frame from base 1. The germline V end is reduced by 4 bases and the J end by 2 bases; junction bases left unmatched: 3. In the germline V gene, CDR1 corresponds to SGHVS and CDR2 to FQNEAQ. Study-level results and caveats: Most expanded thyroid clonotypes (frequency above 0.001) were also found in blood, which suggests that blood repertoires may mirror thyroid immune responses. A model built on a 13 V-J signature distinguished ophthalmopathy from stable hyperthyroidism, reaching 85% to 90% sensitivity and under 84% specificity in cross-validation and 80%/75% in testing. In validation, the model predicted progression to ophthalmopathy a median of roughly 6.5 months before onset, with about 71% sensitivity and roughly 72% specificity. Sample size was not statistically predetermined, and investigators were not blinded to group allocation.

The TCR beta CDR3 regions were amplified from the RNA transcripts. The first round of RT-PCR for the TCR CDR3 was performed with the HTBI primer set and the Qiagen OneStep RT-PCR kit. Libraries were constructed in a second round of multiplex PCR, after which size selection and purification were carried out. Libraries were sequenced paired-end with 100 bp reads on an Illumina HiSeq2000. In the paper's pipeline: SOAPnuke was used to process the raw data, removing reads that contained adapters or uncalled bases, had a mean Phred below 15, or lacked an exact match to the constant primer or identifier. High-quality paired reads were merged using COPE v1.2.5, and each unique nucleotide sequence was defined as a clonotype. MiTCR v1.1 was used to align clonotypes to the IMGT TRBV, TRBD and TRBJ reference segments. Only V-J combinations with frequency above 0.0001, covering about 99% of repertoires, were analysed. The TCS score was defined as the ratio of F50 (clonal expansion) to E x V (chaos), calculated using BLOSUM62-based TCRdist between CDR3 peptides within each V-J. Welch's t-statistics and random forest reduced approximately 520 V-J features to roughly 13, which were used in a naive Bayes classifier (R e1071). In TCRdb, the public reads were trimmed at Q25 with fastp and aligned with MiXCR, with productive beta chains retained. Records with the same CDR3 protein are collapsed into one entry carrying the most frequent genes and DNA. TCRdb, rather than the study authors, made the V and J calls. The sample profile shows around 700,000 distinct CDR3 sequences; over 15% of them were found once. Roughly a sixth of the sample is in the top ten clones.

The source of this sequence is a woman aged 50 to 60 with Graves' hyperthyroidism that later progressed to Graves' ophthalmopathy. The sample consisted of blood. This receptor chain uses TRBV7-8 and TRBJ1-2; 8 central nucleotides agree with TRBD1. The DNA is TGTGCCAGCAGCTCCAACAGGGGGAACTATGGCTACACCTTC. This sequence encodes CASSSNRGNYGYTF. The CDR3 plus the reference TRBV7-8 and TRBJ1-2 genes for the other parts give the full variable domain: GAGVSQSPRYKVAKRGQDVALRCDPISGHVSLFWYQQALGQGPEFLTYFQNEAQLDKSGLPSDRFFAERPEGSVSTLKIQRTQQEDSAVYLCASSSNRGNYGYTFGSGTRLTVV.